This T cell receptor (beta chain) was captured by sequencing in a study of T-cell reconstitution after alpha-beta-depleted transplantation in children. Study-wide results and limits: The origin of high day-60 TCRbeta diversity in some patients lay in surviving recipient T cells and thymic progenitors. Counts and diversity of T cells one year after transplant came mostly from newly produced T cells. Reportedly, roughly two months post-transplant, alpha-beta T cells arose from several hundred expanded graft clones.

Library preparation (for TCRbeta) was performed with unique molecular identifiers. TCRdb re-analysed the PCR reads in MiXCR, keeping a single row per CDR3 protein. The table has 250,000 to 400,000 distinct CDR3 sequences, approximately 20% seen once. V lost 3 bases and J 0 bases, leaving 9 bases between the germline ends. This CDR3 spans 14 amino acids. This clonotype was seen repeatedly, ten times or more. Its specificity is not known. The source is a male patient aged 10-17 years who had a stem cell transplant for acute lymphoblastic leukemia, so the T cells may come from the graft donor. The chain carries TRBV12-3 or TRBV12-4 and TRBJ2-7; D gene ambiguous. Sequencing used PBMCs, mostly from graft donor cells, obtained 180 days after TCRalphabeta/CD19-depleted stem cell transplant. The CDR3 nucleotides read TGTGCCAGCAGTTTTGGCTACACCTCCTACGAGCAGTACTTC. Translating gives CASSFGYTSYEQYF.